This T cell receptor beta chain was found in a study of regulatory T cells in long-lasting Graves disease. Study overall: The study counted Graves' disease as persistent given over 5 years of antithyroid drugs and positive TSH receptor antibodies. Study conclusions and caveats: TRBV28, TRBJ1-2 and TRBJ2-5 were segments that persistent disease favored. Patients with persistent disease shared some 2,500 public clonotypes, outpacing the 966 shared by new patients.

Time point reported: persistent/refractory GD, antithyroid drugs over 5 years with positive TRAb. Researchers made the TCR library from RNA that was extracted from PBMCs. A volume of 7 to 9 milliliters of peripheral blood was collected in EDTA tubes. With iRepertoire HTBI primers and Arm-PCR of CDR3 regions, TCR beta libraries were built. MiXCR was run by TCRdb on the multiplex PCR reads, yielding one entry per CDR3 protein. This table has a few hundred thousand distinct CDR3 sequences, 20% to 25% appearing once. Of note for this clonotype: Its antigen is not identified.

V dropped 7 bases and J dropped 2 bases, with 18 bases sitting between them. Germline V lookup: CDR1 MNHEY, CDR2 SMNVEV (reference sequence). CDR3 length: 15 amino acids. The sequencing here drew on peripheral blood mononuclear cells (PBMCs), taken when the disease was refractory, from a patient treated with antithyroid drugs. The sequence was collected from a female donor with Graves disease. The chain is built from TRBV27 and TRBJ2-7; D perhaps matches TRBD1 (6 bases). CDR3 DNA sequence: TGTGCCAGCAAACTCCAGGGGATCAACACCTACGAGCAGTACTTC. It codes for CASKLQGINTYEQYF.